This entry lists 32 T cell receptor beta chains sequenced from one sample in a study of shared clonotypes between healthy human individuals. The table came from immunoSEQ multiplex PCR; TCRdb's copy has only in-frame clones and leaves some out. The sample contains around 620,000 clones, 85% to 95% of which appear only once. Naive CD8 cells lacked CD45RO, underwent positive selection for CCR7 and left out terminally differentiated effector memory CD45RA+ cells. Sequencing was performed on naive CD8+ T cells sorted from blood. The receptors originated from a woman aged 25 to 45 in good health.

The rearrangement uses TRBV28 and TRBJ2-5; D might be TRBD1 or TRBD2, each matching 6 bases. Germline-derived CDR1 and CDR2 are MDHEN and SYDVKM. V lost 2 bases and J lost 5, with 15 bases in between. CDR3 length: 15 amino acids. The DNA for the CDR3 is TGTGCCAGCAGTTTACAAGGGGGGCGCTGGGAGACCCAGTACTTC. Protein: CASSLQGGRWETQYF.

J is TRBJ2-1 and V is TRBV27; 10 bases line up with TRBD2. Per germline, CDR1 MNHEY and CDR2 SMNVEV (reference sequence). This CDR3 has 15 amino acids. V shed 3 bases and J 10 bases; nucleotides not matched to a gene: 9. CDR3 protein: CASSLGTGLAEEQFF. For the CDR3, the DNA is TGTGCCAGCAGTTTGGGGACCGGACTAGCGGAAGAGCAGTTCTTC.

V is TRBV18 and J is TRBJ2-2; 7 nucleotides align to TRBD2. V lost 0 bases to trimming and J lost 3 bases; unmatched junction nucleotides: 4. CDR1 is KGHSH, CDR2 LQKENI, per germline. The CDR3 runs to 16 residues. The CDR3 sequence is CASSPPGGKDTGELFF. The CDR3 coding sequence is TGTGCCAGCTCACCACCGGGGGGGAAGGACACCGGGGAGCTGTTTTTT.

This clone was counted once. The chain links TRBV18 to TRBJ2-1; unclear D gene. The CDR3 contains 14 residues. V lost 6 bases and J 8 bases, leaving 17 bases between the germline ends. Per germline, CDR1 KGHSH and CDR2 LQKENI. The CDR3 coding sequence is TGTGCCAGCTCGTCAACCCTATCTCTCGATGAGCAGTTCTTC. This codes for CASSSTLSLDEQFF.

Note on this clone: This specimen includes other DNA sequences encoding the same CDR3. The chain is built from TRBV27 and TRBJ2-7; TRBD2 matches at 7 bases. This CDR3 is built from 13 residues. Germline V gene lookup returns CDR1 MNHEY and CDR2 SMNVEV (reference sequence). The ends lost 4 bases at V and 2 bases at J; junction bases unmatched: 2. CDR3 in DNA: TGTGCCAGCAGTTCAGGACTAGCCTACGAGCAGTACTTC. Its translation: CASSSGLAYEQYF.

This chain joins TRBV28 and TRBJ1-5; no clear D gene. V lost 3 bases to trimming and J lost 2 bases, with 11 bases between them. The CDR3 is 15 residues long. From germline, CDR1 is MDHEN and CDR2 SYDVKM. CDR3 amino acids: CASSLQFRGNQPQHF. The CDR3 DNA reads TGTGCCAGCAGTTTGCAGTTTCGGGGCAATCAGCCCCAGCATTTT.

This chain links TRBV5-4 with TRBJ2-7; D gene uncertain. The germline V gene has CDR1 SGHNT and CDR2 YYREEE (reference sequence). Trimming removed 4 bases from V and 1 base from J, with 9 bases in between. The CDR3 has 13 amino acids. CDR3 in DNA: TGTGCCAGCAGCGACGAGGTATCCTACGAGCAGTACTTC. This gives the protein CASSDEVSYEQYF. The variable domain in full, with the rest retrieved from reference TRBV5-4 and TRBJ2-7, is ETGVTQSPTHLIKTRGQQVTLRCSSQSGHNTVSWYQQALGQGPQFIFQYYREEENGRGNFPPRFSGLQFPNYSSELNVNALELDDSALYLCASSDEVSYEQYFGPGTRLTVT.

The chain recombines TRBV6-8 with TRBJ2-7, with a possible D match to TRBD2 (6 bases). Germline V lookup: CDR1 MNHGY, CDR2 SAAAGT. CDR3 size: 13 residues. Trimming removed 9 bases at V and 0 bases at J, with 12 bases between. This CDR3 reads CARGRGSSYEQYF. The CDR3 nucleotides read TGTGCCAGGGGACGGGGGAGCTCCTACGAGCAGTACTTC.

This chain uses TRBV7-9 with TRBJ2-7; 12 bases are a match to TRBD2. Germline V gene lookup returns CDR1 SEHNR and CDR2 FQNEAQ (reference sequence). The trim removed 5 bases at V and 6 bases at J, leaving 8 bases unmatched. CDR3 length: 15 residues. The CDR3 region has the DNA TGTGCCAGCAGCCTGACTAGCGGGAGACCCCTCGAGCAGTACTTC. Amino acids: CASSLTSGRPLEQYF.

As concerns this clone: Other DNA sequences in the same sample also yield this CDR3. This chain connects TRBV28 to TRBJ2-7; 9 positions match TRBD2. From germline, CDR1 is MDHEN and CDR2 SYDVKM. V was pared by 8 bases and J by 1 base, with 6 bases of the junction left unmatched. The CDR3 length is 14 residues. The CDR3 DNA is TGTGCCAGCCGGGGACTAGCAGGATCCTACGAGCAGTACTTC. Amino acid sequence: CASRGLAGSYEQYF.

The gene calls are TRBV6-4 and TRBJ2-7; 13 bases agree with TRBD2. Germline CDR1 is MRHNA and CDR2 is SNTAGT. This CDR3 has 19 residues. Unmatched junction bases numbered 14, after V lost 5 bases and J lost 1 base. CDR3 sequence: CASSTTPGTSGNLSYEQYF. CDR3 in DNA: TGTGCCAGCAGTACGACTCCCGGGACTAGCGGGAACTTATCCTACGAGCAGTACTTC.

V is TRBV4-1 and J is TRBJ2-7; 7 positions agree with TRBD1. Trimming at V came to 1 base and at J to 0 bases, leaving 9 bases not matched to a gene. The length of the CDR3 is 17 residues. Per the germline V gene, CDR1 is MGHRA and CDR2 is YSYEKL. DNA of the CDR3: TGCGCCAGCAGCCAAGCAGGGGGTAGGAGCAGCTCCTACGAGCAGTACTTC. Translating it yields CASSQAGGRSSSYEQYF.

This clone was observed once. J is TRBJ2-1 and V is TRBV19; D unclear. The germline V gene has CDR1 LNHDA and CDR2 SQIVND (reference sequence). Trimming took 9 bases from V and 5 from J, leaving 17 bases between them. The CDR3 runs 14 residues. The CDR3 DNA sequence: TGTGCCAGCGTTAAAGCCGAACCAAACAATGAGCAGTTCTTC. Translated: CASVKAEPNNEQFF.

V gene TRBV11-2 combines with J gene TRBJ2-6; no clear D. Germline CDR1 reads SGHAT; CDR2 reads FQNNGV. V lost 0 bases, J lost 1 base, and 10 bases lay in between. CDR3 length equals 17 residues. The DNA of the CDR3 is TGTGCCAGCAGCTTAGATCTCTTCAAATCTGGGGCCAACGTCCTGACTTTC. Amino acid sequence: CASSLDLFKSGANVLTF.

The chain couples TRBV7-6 to TRBJ1-4; 9 bases align to TRBD1. V lost 6 bases, J lost 8 bases, and 13 bases stayed unmatched. The CDR3 is made up of 16 amino acids. Looked up from germline, CDR1 is SGHVS and CDR2 is FNYEAQ. The DNA for the CDR3 is TGTGCCAGCAGGGCCGGGACAGGGAGTCTAGGGGAAAAACTGTTTTTT. Translation gives CASRAGTGSLGEKLFF. The full variable domain, in which reference TRBV7-6 and TRBJ1-4 provide the parts outside the CDR3, is GAGVSQSPRYKVTKRGQDVALRCDPISGHVSLYWYRQALGQGPEFLTYFNYEAQQDKSGLPNDRFSAERPEGSISTLTIQRTEQRDSAMYRCASRAGTGSLGEKLFFGSGTQLSVL.

The sample holds one count of this clone. The V gene is TRBV4-1, the J gene TRBJ2-3, with a tentative D call TRBD1 (6 bases). The germline V and J ends were trimmed by 11 bases and 1 base, with 19 bases remaining between them. The CDR3 runs 15 residues. Germline values: CDR1 MGHRA, CDR2 YSYEKL. The CDR3 region has the DNA TGCGCCTCCCGACAGGCCATTCTCGGCACAGATACGCAGTATTTT. Protein: CASRQAILGTDTQYF.

The chain uses TRBV2 and TRBJ2-2; 7 nucleotides align to TRBD1. The CDR3 length is 16 residues. Germline V CDR1 and CDR2: SNHLY, FYNNEI. Trimming cost V 5 bases and J 5 bases; bases outside gene matches: 11. CDR3 protein: CASSKTWDSRTGELFF. CDR3 coding DNA: TGTGCCAGCAGTAAGACCTGGGACAGCAGGACCGGGGAGCTGTTTTTT. Looking up the rest from reference TRBV2 and TRBJ2-2 gives the full variable domain: EPEVTQTPSHQVTQMGQEVILRCVPISNHLYFYWYRQILGQKVEFLVSFYNNEISEKSEIFDDQFSVERPDGSNFTLKIRSTKLEDSAMYFCASSKTWDSRTGELFFGEGSRLTVL.

CDR3: CATSRPGGDQPQHF. Written as DNA, the CDR3 is TGTGCCACCAGCAGACCAGGGGGGGATCAGCCCCAGCATTTT. The chain couples TRBV15 to TRBJ1-5; TRBD1 matches 7 bases. The CDR3 is 14 residues long. From germline, CDR1 is LNHNV and CDR2 YYDKDF (reference sequence). V lost 2 bases and J lost 5; bases outside the gene matches: 3. Based on the CDR3 plus reference TRBV15 and TRBJ1-5, the full variable domain is DAMVIQNPRYQVTQFGKPVTLSCSQTLNHNVMYWYQQKSSQAPKLLFHYYDKDFNNEADTPDNFQSRRPNTSFCFLDIRSPGLGDTAMYLCATSRPGGDQPQHFGDGTRLSIL.

The V call is TRBV5-6, the J call TRBJ1-3; no definite D call. The CDR3 consists of 14 residues. Deletions cut 2 bases from V and 0 bases from J, with 6 bases between. Germline assignment: CDR1 SGHDT and CDR2 YYEEEE. CDR3 loop: CASSFGLSGNTIYF. The CDR3 DNA reads as TGTGCCAGCAGCTTTGGGCTCTCTGGAAACACCATATATTTT.

The chain combines TRBV20-1 with TRBJ1-2; the D is unclear. The CDR3 extends over 11 amino acids. Trimming removed 5 bases at V and 6 bases at J, with 10 bases between. CDR1 and CDR2 from the germline V gene are DFQATT and SNEGSKA (reference sequence). CDR3 DNA sequence: TGCAGTGCTCTAAAGCCCAATGGCTACACCTTC. Residues: CSALKPNGYTF.

The chain combines TRBV4-1 with TRBJ2-7; no reliable D call. The germline V gene encodes CDR1 MGHRA and CDR2 YSYEKL. Trimming took off 1 base at V and 3 bases at J, with 7 bases between the two ends. The CDR3 totals 13 residues. CDR3 bases: TGCGCCAGCAGCCAAGGGATGCGCTACGAGCAGTACTTC. This codes for CASSQGMRYEQYF.

This clone was seen just once. Other nucleotide sequences in the sample specify the same CDR3. The gene calls are TRBV7-9 and TRBJ1-2; D is uncertain. The CDR3 sequence is 12 residues long. Trimming removed 0 bases from V and 4 bases from J, with 3 bases in between. The germline V gene has CDR1 SEHNR and CDR2 FQNEAQ (reference sequence). CDR3 residues: CASSLAGYGYTF. The CDR3 DNA sequence: TGTGCCAGCAGCTTAGCGGGCTATGGCTACACCTTC.

The V call is TRBV30, the J call TRBJ2-5; 7 bases map to TRBD2. This CDR3 spans 13 amino acids. V was pared by 0 bases and J by 4 bases, with 2 bases of the junction left unmatched. The germline gives CDR1 GTSNPN, CDR2 SVGIG (reference sequence). CDR3 coding DNA: TGTGCCTGGAGTGTGGCTAGCGGAGAGACCCAGTACTTC. This codes for CAWSVASGETQYF.

This clone came up a few times. This sample includes further DNA sequences coding for the same CDR3. The chain recombines TRBV27 with TRBJ1-5; a possible D gene is TRBD1 (5 bases). The CDR3 has 14 amino acids. CDR1 and CDR2 from the germline V gene are MNHEY and SMNVEV (reference sequence). V was trimmed by 9 bases and J by 0 bases, leaving 12 bases between them. DNA of the CDR3: TGTGCCAGTAGGGACGGGCTTAGCAATCAGCCCCAGCATTTT. Translating gives CASRDGLSNQPQHF.

About this clone: At the DNA level, this CDR3 is encoded by other sequences in the same sample as well. V and J are TRBV25-1 and TRBJ1-2; weak D call: TRBD1 (6 bases). CDR1 is MGHDK, CDR2 SYGVNS, per germline. The V end lost 6 bases, the J end lost 2 bases, and 10 bases lay between the germline ends. This CDR3 comprises 13 residues. The CDR3 loop is CASSEGGNYGYTF. The CDR3 bases are TGTGCCAGCAGCGAGGGGGGAAACTATGGCTACACCTTC.

The genes are TRBV5-1 and TRBJ2-7; 7 bases fit TRBD1. This CDR3 region has 17 residues. CDR1 is SGHRS, CDR2 YFSETQ, per germline. The trim removed 4 bases at V and 2 bases at J, leaving 15 bases unmatched. CDR3 in amino acids: CASSSSSTGVFTYEQYF. CDR3 bases: TGCGCCAGCAGCAGCAGCTCCACAGGGGTGTTTACCTACGAGCAGTACTTC.

The chain recombines TRBV5-6 with TRBJ2-1; the D is unclear. Trimming took off 7 bases at V and 4 bases at J, with 9 bases between the two ends. CDR1 SGHDT and CDR2 YYEEEE come from the germline V gene. CDR3 length: 12 residues. Written as DNA, the CDR3 is TGTGCCAGCGGCCTAGGATACAATGAGCAGTTCTTC. Translation gives CASGLGYNEQFF.

V is TRBV25-1 and J is TRBJ2-7, with 9 bases lining up with TRBD1. Looked up from germline, CDR1 is MGHDK and CDR2 is SYGVNS. The CDR3 has 14 residues. V was clipped by 6 bases and J by 5 bases; unmatched bases: 8. DNA of the CDR3: TGTGCCAGCAGGGGTCCCGGGACAGGGAACGAGCAGTACTTC. Amino acids: CASRGPGTGNEQYF.

The V gene is TRBV2, the J gene TRBJ2-1, with D maybe TRBD1 (6 bases). CDR1 and CDR2 from the germline V gene are SNHLY and FYNNEI. This CDR3 comprises 15 residues. Trimming left V 5 bases short and J 5 bases short, with 16 bases between. The CDR3 DNA follows: TGTGCCAGCAGTAAAAACCGGGACACACACAATGAGCAGTTCTTC. Protein sequence: CASSKNRDTHNEQFF.

The chain links TRBV13 to TRBJ2-5, with 8 bases matching TRBD1. V dropped 5 bases and J dropped 7; count of bases not matched to a gene: 6. The CDR3 is 13 amino acids. Germline V lookup: CDR1 PRHDT, CDR2 FYEKMQ (reference sequence). The CDR3 sequence is CASSTTGEVTQYF. CDR3 bases: TGTGCCAGCAGCACGACAGGGGAGGTGACCCAGTACTTC.

The rearrangement joins TRBV7-9 to TRBJ1-3; no firm D call. Trimming cost V 3 bases and J 1 base, with 4 bases left between them. There are 13 residues in the CDR3. Germline V lookup: CDR1 SEHNR, CDR2 FQNEAQ (reference sequence). CDR3 sequence reads: CASSFGSGNTIYF. The CDR3 nucleotides are TGTGCCAGCAGCTTTGGTTCTGGAAACACCATATATTTT.

V and J are TRBV28 and TRBJ2-7; 8 nucleotides agree with TRBD2. Unmatched junction bases numbered 4, after V lost 6 bases and J lost 3 bases. The germline gives CDR1 MDHEN, CDR2 SYDVKM. This CDR3 spans 13 amino acids. The CDR3, as DNA: TGTGCCAGCAGACGGGGACTAGACTACGAGCAGTACTTC. Its protein product is CASRRGLDYEQYF.